The entry below describes one TCR beta chain. Its antigen remains unidentified. Libraries were prepared by immunoSEQ multiplex PCR; TCRdb keeps only in-frame clonotypes and omits some of them. Among approximately 47,000 clones listed, about nine tenths were seen once. The data were obtained in a study of OX40 agonist ivuxolimab in advanced cancers. The study, taken as a whole, reports: At 0.1 to 3.0 mg/kg and by week 6, CD4+ and CD8+ T cells in the blood had expanded clonally.

V lost 4 bases and J 7 bases, leaving 14 bases between the germline ends. There are 15 residues in the CDR3. Germline values: CDR1 MNHNS, CDR2 SASEGT. The starting material was CD4+ or CD8+ T cells sorted from blood, obtained in a trial of the OX40 agonist ivuxolimab. V is TRBV6-1 and J is TRBJ1-6; maybe TRBD1 (6 bases). This clonotype originated in an adult with an advanced solid tumor such as melanoma, head and neck, liver or kidney cancer. The CDR3 sequence: CASSAGTTENSPLHF. CDR3 sequence (DNA): TGTGCCAGCAGTGCCGGGACAACGGAAAATTCACCCCTCCACTTT.